Below, 6 T cell receptor beta chains from the same sample are listed, as sequenced in a study of CD8+CD57+ T cells in acquired aplastic anemia. Investigators profiled TCR beta VDJ and CDR3 from genomic DNA template. Each CDR3 protein is one row after TCRdb ran MiXCR on the reads. The sample includes about 58,000 distinct CDR3 sequences, roughly three fifths of them seen just once. The sequenced patients had an expansion of CD8+CD57+ cells seen by flow cytometry. What was sequenced was sorted CD4+, CD8+, or CD8+CD57+ T cells (not recorded which) from PBMCs. These receptors originate from a human donor with aplastic anemia.

The chain links TRBV29-1 to TRBJ2-5; 9 bases map to TRBD2. From germline, CDR1 is SQVTM and CDR2 ANQGSEA. The CDR3 consists of 15 residues. This CDR3 is CSASEGGGAFETQYF. The CDR3 DNA reads TGCAGTGCTAGTGAGGGCGGGGGGGCCTTTGAGACCCAGTACTTC.

CDR3 amino acids: CASSLASSGGGRNNEQFF. The CDR3 nucleotides are TGTGCCAGCAGCTTAGCGTCCAGCGGGGGGGGCCGGAACAATGAGCAGTTCTTC. The chain is built from TRBV11-1 and TRBJ2-1; 10 nucleotides agree with TRBD2. The CDR3 has 18 residues. Germline V gene lookup returns CDR1 SGHAT and CDR2 FQDESV (reference sequence). Losses at the gene ends were 0 bases for V and 5 bases for J; bases not matched to a gene: 10.

The CDR3 loop reads CAVRASMGEQYF. DNA for the CDR3: TGTGCCGTCCGGGCTTCGATGGGGGAGCAGTACTTC. The chain is built from TRBV10-3 and TRBJ2-7; D not resolved. Looked up from germline, CDR1 is ENHRY and CDR2 is SYGVKD. The CDR3 contains 12 residues. The V and J ends lost 11 bases and 7 bases respectively, with 18 bases between them.

To note about this clonotype: One junction end disagrees with the germline gene, perhaps due to a read error. CDR3 DNA: TGCGCCTGCTCGTTAACTAGCGGCAACAATGAGCAGTCCTTC. Protein product: CACSLTSGNNEQSF. The V gene is TRBV10-2, the J gene TRBJ2-1; 8 bases are a match to TRBD2. This CDR3 region has 14 residues. Germline values: CDR1 WSHSY, CDR2 SAAADI.

The V and J genes are TRBV7-9 and TRBJ2-1; no definite D call. This CDR3 has 13 residues. The ends were cut back, 5 bases at V and 7 bases at J, with 12 bases in the middle. Looked up from germline, CDR1 is SEHNR and CDR2 is FQNEAQ (reference sequence). CDR3 nucleotide sequence: TGTGCCAGCAGCCAAGAGTCAGGAAATGAGCAGTTCTTC. Protein sequence: CASSQESGNEQFF.

CDR3 sequence: CASSSTGREQYF. CDR3 in DNA: TGTGCCAGCAGTTCGACAGGGCGCGAGCAGTACTTC. J is TRBJ2-7 and V is TRBV2; TRBD1 aligns across 7 bases. Losses at the gene ends were 5 bases for V and 6 bases for J; bases not matched to a gene: 4. CDR3 length: 12 amino acids. The germline gives CDR1 SNHLY, CDR2 FYNNEI.